This TCR beta chain stems from a study of blood T cells in healthy people across ages. V was pared by 6 bases and J by 4 bases, with 11 bases between. The germline V gene has CDR1 SGHDT and CDR2 YYEEEE. CDR3 length equals 13 residues. Together with a sample-barcoded 5' primer, a J-beta primer mix was included in a second PCR lasting 7 to 11 cycles. TCRdb ran MiXCR on the 5' RACE reads and lists one entry per CDR3 protein. The table includes hundreds of thousands of distinct CDR3 sequences, 24% detected once. A further study also used this sample, focusing on T cells of mothers and their children.

The receptor's source is a boy aged 10-17 years in good health. The chain links TRBV5-6 to TRBJ2-1, with TRBD2 as a possible D gene (5 bases). Sequencing input: blood. The CDR3 reads CASNFGLYNEQFF. The CDR3 DNA follows: TGTGCCAGCAACTTCGGACTTTACAATGAGCAGTTCTTC.